This T cell receptor beta chain was captured in a study of blood T cells in healthy people across ages. A second PCR, run for 7 to 11 cycles, used a sample-barcoded 5' primer plus a J-beta primer mix. TCRdb re-called the 5' RACE reads through MiXCR, storing one row per CDR3 protein. Of about 940,000 distinct CDR3 sequences in the sample, roughly 43% were seen once. Between the trimmed V and J ends, which lost 5 bases and 2 bases, there was a span of 22 bases. This CDR3 is built from 17 residues. Comment on this clonotype: Its antigen remains unidentified.

Per sample, a minimum of 6.5 million PBMCs were isolated. Overall study results and limits: Considered underestimates were the diversity estimates obtained from one million T cells.

The sequence was collected from a man under 40 in good health. The chain links TRBV12-3 or TRBV12-4 to TRBJ2-7; tentatively, D is TRBD2 (6 bases). Specimen: blood. CDR3 residues: CASSDLSPGEVTYEQYF. CDR3 bases: TGTGCCAGCAGTGATCTATCCCCGGGAGAGGTAACCTACGAGCAGTACTTC.